This T cell receptor (beta chain) was identified during a study of Tregs in tolerant kidney transplant recipients. Mixed chimerism was transient after nonmyeloablative marrow transplants from related graft donors. TCRdb's copy holds only in-frame clones and misses some; the assay was immunoSEQ multiplex PCR. The sample includes some 21,000 clones, 65% to 85% of them seen just once. The germline V gene encodes CDR1 LGHNA and CDR2 YSLEER. V dropped 0 bases and J dropped 2; count of bases not matched to a gene: 5. This CDR3 has 16 amino acids. The chain uses TRBV4-3 and TRBJ2-7; 9 positions match TRBD2. This TCR came from a human patient who received a combined kidney and bone marrow transplant. The graft donor may be the source of some T cells. The material was CD8+ T cells from blood (PBMCs), obtained 6 months after the transplant. The CDR3 protein is CASSQEPAGGPYEQYF. CDR3 coding DNA: TGCGCCAGCAGCCAAGAGCCAGCGGGGGGCCCCTACGAGCAGTACTTC.